Following are 10 T cell receptor beta chains from one sample sequenced in a study of blood T cell repertoires in COVID-19. Profiled with immunoSEQ multiplex PCR; TCRdb holds only in-frame clones, not every one. This table holds around 190,000 clones, 70% to 85% found once. Sequencing was carried out using peripheral blood. These receptors originate from a human donor in a cohort sampled during active COVID-19.

The chain links TRBV7-3 to TRBJ2-3; 9 bases match TRBD1. Germline V lookup: CDR1 SGHTA, CDR2 FQGTGA. Losses at the gene ends were 5 bases for V and 4 bases for J; bases not matched to a gene: 4. This CDR3 is 14 amino acids long. The CDR3 protein is CASSPGQGADTQYF. The CDR3 DNA sequence: TGTGCCAGCAGCCCGGGACAGGGAGCAGATACGCAGTATTTT.

This chain uses TRBV2 with TRBJ2-6, with 8 bases identical to TRBD1. J was trimmed by 4 bases and V by 9 bases; bases with no gene match: 11. Germline CDR1 and CDR2: SNHLY and FYNNEI. The CDR3 extends over 16 amino acids. CDR3 in amino acids: CAREDRQGNGANVLTF. The CDR3 DNA is TGTGCCAGAGAGGACCGACAGGGGAACGGGGCCAACGTCCTGACTTTC.

The V call is TRBV7-9, the J call TRBJ1-2; 8 bases match TRBD1. CDR3 length equals 14 residues. V shed 4 bases and J 3 bases; nucleotides not matched to a gene: 4. The germline V gene has CDR1 SEHNR and CDR2 FQNEAQ (reference sequence). The CDR3 DNA reads as TGTGCCAGCAGCTACAACAGGGGGGACTATGGCTACACCTTC. As protein: CASSYNRGDYGYTF.

A few counts support this clone. The chain links TRBV5-4 to TRBJ2-7; D uncertain. CDR1 SGHNT and CDR2 YYREEE come from the germline V gene (reference sequence). The length of the CDR3 is 13 residues. V was pared by 2 bases and J by 1 base, with 7 bases between. In DNA form, the CDR3 reads TGTGCCAGCAGCTTCCCTAGTTCCTACGAGCAGTACTTC. Its translation is CASSFPSSYEQYF.

The chain links TRBV27 to TRBJ2-7, with D unclear. Trimming shortened V by 4 bases and J by 7 bases, and 14 bases separated the two germline ends. This CDR3 has 13 residues. Germline CDR1 and CDR2: MNHEY and SMNVEV (reference sequence). The CDR3 reads CASSSVAVREQYF. CDR3 DNA: TGTGCCAGCAGTTCTGTTGCGGTCCGGGAGCAGTACTTC.

This sequence joins TRBV9 and TRBJ2-3; 7 bases are shared with TRBD1. The CDR3 length is 15 residues. The trim removed 0 bases at V and 1 base at J, leaving 2 bases unmatched. CDR1 and CDR2 (germline): SGDLS, YYNGEE. CDR3 protein: CASSVGQGRTDTQYF. Here the CDR3 DNA reads TGTGCCAGCAGCGTAGGACAGGGCCGCACAGATACGCAGTATTTT. The variable domain in full, completed from reference TRBV9 and TRBJ2-3, reads DSGVTQTPKHLITATGQRVTLRCSPRSGDLSVYWYQQSLDQGLQFLIQYYNGEERAKGNILERFSAQQFPDLHSELNLSSLELGDSALYFCASSVGQGRTDTQYFGPGTRLTVL.

The chain is built from TRBV2 and TRBJ2-3, with 9 bases aligning to TRBD2. In germline, CDR1 is SNHLY, CDR2 FYNNEI. With 7 bases clipped from V and 14 bases from J, the junction kept 19 bases outside the gene matches. This CDR3 has 15 residues. This chain's CDR3 is CASMKVAGAQGVGYF. CDR3 bases: TGTGCCAGCATGAAGGTAGCGGGGGCCCAGGGTGTGGGGTATTTT.

This chain links TRBV13 with TRBJ1-2, with TRBD1 identical over 12 bases. The CDR3 contains 15 residues. Looked up from germline, CDR1 is PRHDT and CDR2 is FYEKMQ (reference sequence). V was pared by 0 bases and J by 8 bases, with 4 bases of the junction left unmatched. The CDR3 reads CASSLGRDRGRGYTF. CDR3 nucleotide sequence: TGTGCCAGCAGCTTAGGGAGGGACAGGGGGCGAGGCTACACCTTC.

The chain carries TRBV13 and TRBJ2-7, with 8 bases identical to TRBD1. Trimming took 4 bases from V and 2 from J; bases not matched to a gene: 7. The CDR3 consists of 15 residues. Germline V gene sequence: CDR1 PRHDT, CDR2 FYEKMQ (reference sequence). CDR3 DNA sequence: TGTGCCAGCAGCTCCCTGACAGGGGAAACCTACGAGCAGTACTTC. This gives the protein CASSSLTGETYEQYF. The full variable domain, rest sourced from reference TRBV13 and TRBJ2-7, is AAGVIQSPRHLIKEKRETATLKCYPIPRHDTVYWYQQGPGQDPQFLISFYEKMQSDKGSIPDRFSAQQFSDYHSELNMSSLELGDSALYFCASSSLTGETYEQYFGPGTRLTVT.

This clone appeared once. The genes are TRBV6-6 and TRBJ2-7; TRBD1 might be the D (5 bases). Between the trimmed V and J ends, which lost 2 bases and 4 bases, there was a span of 12 bases. The CDR3 contains 14 residues. Looked up from germline, CDR1 is MNHNY and CDR2 is SVGAGI (reference sequence). The CDR3 reads CASSYRAGKYEQYF. CDR3 nucleotide sequence: TGTGCCAGCAGTTACAGGGCAGGGAAGTACGAGCAGTACTTC.